This T cell receptor beta chain is drawn from a study of identical twins. Remarks on this clonotype: The target antigen is unknown.

This CDR3 region has 16 residues. Trimming removed 4 bases at V and 2 bases at J, with 16 bases between. Germline V lookup: CDR1 MNHNS, CDR2 SASEGT. Regarding the study as a whole: Memory repertoires showed no such pattern, whereas abundant cord blood beta clonotypes carried fewer insertions.

TCRdb ran MiXCR on the 5' RACE reads and lists one entry per CDR3 protein. The table has fewer than 350,000 distinct CDR3 sequences, about 8.1% seen once; the top ten hold 2% to 2.5%. A further study also used this sample, focusing on yellow fever vaccine responses in identical twins. From that second work: Each twin's T cell response to the vaccine was reported to look partly convergent and partly personalized.

The sequencing sample was made of memory (CD45RO+) T cells sorted from blood. The sequence was obtained from a woman in her late teens or twenties in good health. This chain connects TRBV6-1 to TRBJ2-3, with a tentative D call TRBD2 (5 bases). This CDR3 is CASSASRAISTDTQYF. The CDR3 bases are TGTGCCAGCAGTGCATCGCGGGCTATCTCCACAGATACGCAGTATTTT.